The text below deals with one T cell receptor beta chain. Its matching antigen is unknown. The CDR3 ends on some other residue instead of the conserved phenylalanine or tryptophan, so this is likely a read error. The CDR3 contains 14 residues. Per germline, CDR1 SGHVS and CDR2 FQNEAQ. V lost 3 bases, J lost 4 bases, and 7 bases lay in between. The entry originates in a study of T cell responses to AZD1222 COVID-19 vaccine. Findings and caveats of the study: In all cases, repertoires were sampled only after the peak T cell response.

The table came from immunoSEQ multiplex PCR; TCRdb's copy has only in-frame clones and leaves some out. This table has some 110,000 clones, around nine tenths appearing once. The input for sequencing was peripheral blood, taken on day 0 of AZD1222 vaccination. The clonotype originates from an adult in good health. The genes are TRBV7-8 and TRBJ1-6; no reliable D call. The CDR3 nucleotides are TGTGCCAGCAGCTTGGACGGTTATAATTCACCCCTCCACCTT. It translates to CASSLDGYNSPLHL.